These 24 T cell receptor beta chains were sequenced from one sample in a study of T cell clones after liver transplantation. Profiled with immunoSEQ multiplex PCR; TCRdb holds only in-frame clones, not every one. The table shows tens of thousands of clones, with around four fifths occurring only once. This specimen was CD4+ T cells from blood, taken around 42 months after liver transplant. The source of these receptors is a human patient who received a liver transplant. Some T cells here may be from the graft donor.

The chain recombines TRBV25-1 with TRBJ1-5; D is perhaps TRBD1 (5 bases). Germline-derived CDR1 and CDR2 are MGHDK and SYGVNS. CDR3 length: 13 residues. V was cut by 1 base and J by 7 bases, with 8 bases left in between. The CDR3 protein is CASSESGYQPQHF. CDR3 DNA: TGTGCCAGCAGTGAATCAGGGTACCAGCCCCAGCATTTT. Full variable domain (remainder filled in from reference TRBV25-1 and TRBJ1-5): EADIYQTPRYLVIGTGKKITLECSQTMGHDKMYWYQQDPGMELHLIHYSYGVNSTEKGDLSSESTVSRIRTEHFPLTLESARPSHTSQYLCASSESGYQPQHFGDGTRLSIL.

J is TRBJ1-3 and V is TRBV28; no firm D call. Germline assignment: CDR1 MDHEN and CDR2 SYDVKM. The CDR3 runs to 14 residues. The ends were cut back, 0 bases at V and 2 bases at J, with 5 bases in the middle. Written as DNA, the CDR3 is TGTGCCAGCAGTTTATGGGCAGCTGGAAACACCATATATTTT. Its protein is CASSLWAAGNTIYF.

This clone was picked up one time. The chain links TRBV6-5 to TRBJ2-3, with TRBD2 matching 7 bases. V shed 2 bases, J shed 5 bases, and the junction held 10 bases outside the gene matches. Germline CDR1 MNHEY, CDR2 SVGAGI. The CDR3 covers 16 residues. Here the CDR3 reads CASSYRAGRVVDTQYF. CDR3 DNA sequence: TGTGCCAGCAGTTACCGGGCAGGGAGGGTCGTAGATACGCAGTATTTT.

The sample holds one count of this clone. The genes are TRBV11-2 and TRBJ2-1; no reliable D call. Germline CDR1 is SGHAT and CDR2 is FQNNGV. This CDR3 has 14 residues. V was pared by 2 bases and J by 7 bases, with 12 bases between. The CDR3 loop reads CASSLRPLGNEQFF. The CDR3 DNA is TGTGCCAGCAGCTTACGGCCTTTGGGGAATGAGCAGTTCTTC.

This clone has just one count. The rearrangement uses TRBV5-1 and TRBJ1-1, with 8 bases aligning to TRBD1. CDR3 length: 14 residues. The ends lost 4 bases at V and 4 bases at J; junction bases unmatched: 6. Germline assignment: CDR1 SGHRS and CDR2 YFSETQ. The CDR3 nucleotides read TGCGCCAGCAGCCTGACAGGGGACCGCACTGAAGCTTTCTTT. This gives the protein CASSLTGDRTEAFF.

The V call is TRBV25-1, the J call TRBJ1-1; D might be TRBD1 (6 bases). V was trimmed by 6 bases and J by 3 bases, leaving 17 bases between them. The germline gives CDR1 MGHDK, CDR2 SYGVNS. The CDR3 is 15 amino acids. CDR3 sequence (DNA): TGTGCCAGCAGGCCCGGGACATTTTTCTACACTGAAGCTTTCTTT. It encodes CASRPGTFFYTEAFF. Drawing the rest from reference TRBV25-1 and TRBJ1-1, the complete variable domain is EADIYQTPRYLVIGTGKKITLECSQTMGHDKMYWYQQDPGMELHLIHYSYGVNSTEKGDLSSESTVSRIRTEHFPLTLESARPSHTSQYLCASRPGTFFYTEAFFGQGTRLTVV.

The chain employs TRBV5-1 and TRBJ2-5; perhaps TRBD2 as D (5 bases). Trimming took 0 bases from V and 3 from J, leaving 6 bases between them. Germline assignment: CDR1 SGHRS and CDR2 YFSETQ. There are 13 residues in the CDR3. The chain's CDR3 is CASSLDGKETQYF. The CDR3 nucleotides are TGCGCCAGCAGCTTGGACGGGAAAGAGACCCAGTACTTC. The full variable domain, in which reference TRBV5-1 and TRBJ2-5 provide the parts outside the CDR3, is KAGVTQTPRYLIKTRGQQVTLSCSPISGHRSVSWYQQTPGQGLQFLFEYFSETQRNKGNFPGRFSGRQFSNSRSEMNVSTLELGDSALYLCASSLDGKETQYFGPGTRLLVL.

Points on this clone: A junction end diverges from the germline sequence, so it may reflect a read error. The chain has TRBV19 and TRBJ1-5, with D unresolved. Germline CDR1 and CDR2: LNHDA and SQIVND (reference sequence). CDR3 length: 14 residues. CDR3 DNA sequence: TGTGCCAGTAGTATTTATGACCGCAACCAGCCCCAGCATTTT. Its protein product is CASSIYDRNQPQHF. Full variable domain (outside the CDR3, taken from reference TRBV19 and TRBJ1-5): DGGITQSPKYLFRKEGQNVTLSCEQNLNHDAMYWYRQDPGQGLRLIYYSQIVNDFQKGDIAEGYSVSREKKESFPLTVTSAQKNPTAFYLCASSIYDRNQPQHFGDGTRLSIL.

V is TRBV21-1 and J is TRBJ1-4; the D call in the table, TRBD1, was not verified against the DNA. TRBV21-1 is a known pseudogene. CDR3 length: 15 residues. For the CDR3, the DNA is TGTGCCAGCAGCACCCTACGACAGGGAGAGGAAAAACTGTTTTTT. This gives the protein CASSTLRQGEEKLFF.

This clone was seen more than once but under ten times. This chain links TRBV2 with TRBJ2-7; tentative D call: TRBD2 (5 bases). The V end was cut by 8 bases, the J end by 4 bases, with 9 bases between. The V gene's germline CDR1 is SNHLY and CDR2 FYNNEI. This CDR3 has 11 amino acids. In nucleotides, the CDR3 is TGTGCCAGCGGAAGGGAGTACGAGCAGTACTTC. Its translation is CASGREYEQYF.

This clone was seen more than once but under ten times. The chain has TRBV25-1 and TRBJ2-5; D unresolved. The germline V and J ends were trimmed by 1 base and 1 base, with 13 bases remaining between them. This CDR3 contains 16 residues. CDR1 MGHDK and CDR2 SYGVNS come from the germline V gene. CDR3 sequence reads: CASSELGSAVQETQYF. CDR3 coding DNA: TGTGCCAGCAGTGAATTAGGTTCGGCGGTCCAAGAGACCCAGTACTTC.

This chain connects TRBV27 to TRBJ2-1; D may be TRBD1 (7 bases). There are 15 residues in the CDR3. Per the germline V gene, CDR1 is MNHEY and CDR2 is SMNVEV (reference sequence). Trimming removed 6 bases from V and 4 bases from J, with 16 bases in between. The CDR3 DNA is TGTGCCAGCAGACAAGGGGGGACAGTTTACAATGAGCAGTTCTTC. It is translated as CASRQGGTVYNEQFF.

This clone showed up just a few times. The J gene is TRBJ1-1, the V gene TRBV6-5; no clear D gene. Germline V gives CDR1 MNHEY, CDR2 SVGAGI. V was cut by 6 bases and J by 3 bases, with 8 bases left in between. This CDR3 is 12 amino acids long. The CDR3, as DNA: TGTGCCAGCAGCGAGGATGACACTGAAGCTTTCTTT. Its translation is CASSEDDTEAFF.

The chain links TRBV2 to TRBJ2-3; 10 bases agree with TRBD2. The CDR3 has 17 amino acids. Trimming took 6 bases from V and 2 from J; bases not matched to a gene: 11. Per germline, CDR1 SNHLY and CDR2 FYNNEI. DNA of the CDR3: TGTGCCAGCAGGAAAGGAGCGGGAGGGCCAAACACAGATACGCAGTATTTT. As protein: CASRKGAGGPNTDTQYF.

The V and J genes are TRBV11-2 and TRBJ2-3, with a tentative D call TRBD2 (5 bases). Trimming removed 0 bases at V and 3 bases at J, with 10 bases between. CDR1 is SGHAT, CDR2 FQNNGV, per germline. The CDR3 contains 15 residues. The CDR3 here is CASSLETSTTDTQYF. The CDR3 DNA reads as TGTGCCAGCAGCTTAGAAACTAGTACAACAGATACGCAGTATTTT.

The gene calls are TRBV29-1 and TRBJ2-7; D gene ambiguous. V lost 4 bases and J lost 5, with 9 bases in between. CDR3 length: 11 amino acids. Germline loops: CDR1 SQVTM, CDR2 ANQGSEA. The CDR3 loop is CSVGWQNEQYF. The DNA for the CDR3 is TGCAGCGTTGGATGGCAAAACGAGCAGTACTTC.

In this sample, this clone turned up once. The chain joins TRBV25-1 to TRBJ1-3; the D gene is possibly TRBD1 (6 bases). The length of the CDR3 is 16 residues. The V gene's germline CDR1 is MGHDK and CDR2 SYGVNS. Trimming pared 1 base from V and 4 bases from J, leaving 14 bases between. CDR3 sequence: CASSESGRGSGNTIYF. DNA of the CDR3: TGTGCCAGCAGTGAATCGGGCAGGGGATCAGGAAACACCATATATTTT. The complete variable domain, with remaining parts taken from reference TRBV25-1 and TRBJ1-3, reads EADIYQTPRYLVIGTGKKITLECSQTMGHDKMYWYQQDPGMELHLIHYSYGVNSTEKGDLSSESTVSRIRTEHFPLTLESARPSHTSQYLCASSESGRGSGNTIYFGEGSWLTVV.

The gene calls are TRBV5-1 and TRBJ2-2; D is unclear. The length of the CDR3 is 17 residues. Looked up from germline, CDR1 is SGHRS and CDR2 is YFSETQ. V was pared by 4 bases and J by 4 bases, with 20 bases between. The CDR3 is CASSTDVGRASTGELFF. The CDR3 DNA sequence: TGCGCCAGCAGCACGGATGTCGGACGGGCAAGCACCGGGGAGCTGTTTTTT.

The V gene is TRBV19, the J gene TRBJ1-1; D call uncertain. V shed 7 bases and J shed 1 base, with 13 bases lying between them. The length of the CDR3 is 14 residues. The germline gives CDR1 LNHDA, CDR2 SQIVND (reference sequence). CDR3 nucleotide sequence: TGTGCCAGTACCTTCGGGAGGACGAACACTGAAGCTTTCTTT. Residues: CASTFGRTNTEAFF.

The chain recombines TRBV7-8 with TRBJ1-2, with D maybe TRBD1 (6 bases). V gave up 3 bases and J gave up 6 bases, with 20 bases separating them. The length of the CDR3 is 16 residues. Germline V gives CDR1 SGHVS, CDR2 FQNEAQ. CDR3 in amino acids: CASSFSRTAISNGYTF. DNA for the CDR3: TGTGCCAGCAGCTTTAGTAGGACAGCCATATCAAATGGCTACACCTTC.

The V and J genes are TRBV28 and TRBJ2-7; D possibly corresponds to TRBD1 (5 bases). Germline V gives CDR1 MDHEN, CDR2 SYDVKM. The CDR3 extends over 12 amino acids. Trimming took 8 bases from V and 3 from J, leaving 11 bases between them. The CDR3 bases are TGTGCCAGCCGGCAGGGCATCTACGAGCAGTACTTC. Amino acid sequence: CASRQGIYEQYF.

The chain employs TRBV19 and TRBJ2-5; 8 bases map to TRBD2. The J segment lost 4 bases and the V segment lost 4 bases, leaving 11 bases of the junction unmatched. The germline V gene has CDR1 LNHDA and CDR2 SQIVND (reference sequence). The CDR3 totals 16 residues. The CDR3 spells CASSTPGGPTGETQYF. The CDR3, as DNA: TGTGCCAGTAGTACCCCGGGGGGGCCTACGGGAGAGACCCAGTACTTC.

CDR3 protein: CASSIGRFMNTEAFF. CDR3 in DNA: TGTGCCAGTAGTATCGGACGGTTTATGAACACTGAAGCTTTCTTT. The chain uses TRBV19 and TRBJ1-1; D is undetermined. The V end lost 3 bases, the J end lost 0 bases, and 11 bases lay between the germline ends. CDR1 LNHDA and CDR2 SQIVND come from the germline V gene (reference sequence). This CDR3 is built from 15 residues.

The V gene is TRBV10-3, the J gene TRBJ1-1; a possible D gene is TRBD1 (6 bases). The length of the CDR3 is 16 residues. Germline CDR1 ENHRY, CDR2 SYGVKD. The V end lost 5 bases, the J end lost 3 bases, and 19 bases lay between the germline ends. CDR3 in amino acids: CAISNSGNRADTEAFF. For the CDR3, the DNA is TGTGCCATCAGTAACTCGGGGAACAGGGCTGACACTGAAGCTTTCTTT.